This TCR beta chain was documented in a study of blood T cell repertoires in COVID-19. Overall study: Spain, Italy and the United States supplied samples that represented acute and convalescent COVID-19. T cells, B-cell-depleted T cells, or PBMCs provided the cDNA or gDNA that served as material.

Profiled with immunoSEQ multiplex PCR; TCRdb holds only in-frame clones, not every one. The sample has over 200,000 clones, around 90% seen once. This CDR3 comprises 14 residues. Unmatched junction bases numbered 4, after V lost 3 bases and J lost 3 bases. The germline gives CDR1 SGHRS, CDR2 YFSETQ. During active infection, Seattle patients enrolled and were then monitored through disease. The TCR comes from a man between 60 and 75 years old with COVID-19, enrolled during active disease. The sequenced sample consisted of peripheral blood. The V gene is TRBV5-1, the J gene TRBJ2-7; the match to TRBD1 covers 9 bases. CDR3 nucleotides: TGCGCCAGCAGCTCAGAGGGACAGGGCTACGAGCAGTACTTC. Translating it yields CASSSEGQGYEQYF.